This T cell receptor beta chain was captured in a study of blood T cell repertoires in COVID-19. Study as a whole: COVID-19 samples from acute and convalescent phases originated in the United States, Italy and Spain. The cDNA or gDNA used as material had been derived from T cells, B-cell-depleted T cells, or PBMCs.

Trimming at V came to 6 bases and at J to 2 bases, leaving 6 bases not matched to a gene. CDR1 is KGHSH, CDR2 LQKENI, per germline. The CDR3 spans 15 residues. Per the study methods: Estimated nucleated cell counts came from reference gene primer amplification. The method was immunoSEQ multiplex PCR; TCRdb's version includes in-frame clones alone and lacks a portion of them. The DNA gave D and trimming, while V, J and clone size come from that table. Here the sample spans approximately 94,000 clones, 80% being singletons. The chain is built from TRBV18 and TRBJ2-3; 9 positions agree with TRBD2. The sequence came from a woman in her 70s with acute or convalescent COVID-19. Specimen: peripheral blood. As DNA, the CDR3 is TGTGCCAGCTCTGTCATAGCGGGGGCCACAGATACGCAGTATTTT. It codes for CASSVIAGATDTQYF.